The 8 T cell receptor beta chains reported below all come from one sample, sequenced in a study of cytomegalovirus exposure and HLA in healthy donors. PCR used 60 Vbeta primers and 13 Jbeta primers. The table came from immunoSEQ multiplex PCR; TCRdb's copy has only in-frame clones and leaves some out. In the table there are 190,000 or so clones, around four fifths of which are singletons. Sequencing was performed on PBMCs. Source of these receptors: a man aged 50-60 years in good health and CMV-seronegative.

V is TRBV28 and J is TRBJ2-7, with 9 nucleotides matching TRBD2. V lost 1 base, J lost 4 bases, and 11 bases stayed unmatched. The germline gives CDR1 MDHEN, CDR2 SYDVKM. This CDR3 region has 17 residues. CDR3 region: CASSLYASGVPRYEQYF. CDR3 nucleotides: TGTGCCAGCAGTTTATACGCTAGCGGGGTTCCTCGTTACGAGCAGTACTTC.

The chain carries TRBV25-1 and TRBJ2-7; possible D gene TRBD2, 6 bases. The CDR3 sequence is 15 residues long. V gave up 1 base and J gave up 1 base, with 11 bases separating them. Germline values: CDR1 MGHDK, CDR2 SYGVNS. The CDR3 protein is CASSELEGRSYEQYF. For the CDR3, the DNA is TGTGCCAGCAGTGAATTGGAGGGGAGGTCCTACGAGCAGTACTTC.

The chain recombines TRBV2 with TRBJ1-4; the D gene is possibly TRBD1 (5 bases). In germline, CDR1 is SNHLY, CDR2 FYNNEI. The ends were cut back, 1 base at V and 5 bases at J, with 8 bases in the middle. This CDR3 has 14 residues. CDR3 nucleotide sequence: TGTGCCAGCAGTGAAGGGCAGGGCAATGAAAAACTGTTTTTT. It translates to CASSEGQGNEKLFF.

For this clone: In the same sample, other DNA sequences code for this CDR3. The V call is TRBV5-1, the J call TRBJ2-5; 7 positions match TRBD2. The CDR3 runs to 14 residues. CDR1 is SGHRS, CDR2 YFSETQ, per germline. Trimming at V came to 0 bases and at J to 5 bases, leaving 4 bases not matched to a gene. CDR3 sequence reads: CASSLGGSGETQYF. In DNA, the CDR3 is TGCGCCAGCAGCTTGGGGGGTAGCGGGGAGACCCAGTACTTC.

The genes are TRBV18 and TRBJ2-7; TRBD1 matches at 8 bases. The CDR3 length is 14 residues. Per the germline V gene, CDR1 is KGHSH and CDR2 is LQKENI. V trimming: 3 bases; J trimming: 3 bases; junction bases outside the gene matches: 4. The CDR3 protein is CASSPRTGYYEQYF. CDR3 in DNA: TGTGCCAGCTCACCTCGGACAGGGTACTACGAGCAGTACTTC.

The V and J genes are TRBV10-2 and TRBJ1-4; D unresolved. The CDR3 consists of 15 residues. Trimming removed 0 bases at V and 0 bases at J, with 5 bases between. The germline V gene encodes CDR1 WSHSY and CDR2 SAAADI. As DNA, the CDR3 is TGCGCCAGCAGTGAGTCTCCGGCAACTAATGAAAAACTGTTTTTT. This gives the protein CASSESPATNEKLFF.

In DNA form, the CDR3 reads TGTGCCAGCAGTGAAGCGCAAGGGGGCATCACTGGAAACACCATATATTTT. It translates to CASSEAQGGITGNTIYF. J is TRBJ1-3 and V is TRBV6-1, with 7 bases matching TRBD1. The V gene's germline CDR1 is MNHNS and CDR2 SASEGT. This CDR3 has 17 amino acids. Trimming removed 0 bases from V and 2 bases from J; junction bases left unmatched: 7.

The rearrangement uses TRBV7-9 and TRBJ2-1; TRBD1 might be the D (5 bases). Germline loops: CDR1 SEHNR, CDR2 FQNEAQ (reference sequence). The CDR3 is 13 amino acids. Trimming cost V 5 bases and J 16 bases, with 21 bases left between them. The CDR3 here is CASSLENPRQPFF. CDR3 bases: TGTGCCAGCAGCCTAGAGAACCCGAGACAGCCCTTCTTC. Using reference TRBV7-9 and TRBJ2-1 for the parts outside the CDR3, the full variable domain is DTGVSQNPRHKITKRGQNVTFRCDPISEHNRLYWYRQTLGQGPEFLTYFQNEAQLEKSRLLSDRFSAERPKGSFSTLEIQRTEQGDSAMYLCASSLENPRQPFFGPGTRLTVL.